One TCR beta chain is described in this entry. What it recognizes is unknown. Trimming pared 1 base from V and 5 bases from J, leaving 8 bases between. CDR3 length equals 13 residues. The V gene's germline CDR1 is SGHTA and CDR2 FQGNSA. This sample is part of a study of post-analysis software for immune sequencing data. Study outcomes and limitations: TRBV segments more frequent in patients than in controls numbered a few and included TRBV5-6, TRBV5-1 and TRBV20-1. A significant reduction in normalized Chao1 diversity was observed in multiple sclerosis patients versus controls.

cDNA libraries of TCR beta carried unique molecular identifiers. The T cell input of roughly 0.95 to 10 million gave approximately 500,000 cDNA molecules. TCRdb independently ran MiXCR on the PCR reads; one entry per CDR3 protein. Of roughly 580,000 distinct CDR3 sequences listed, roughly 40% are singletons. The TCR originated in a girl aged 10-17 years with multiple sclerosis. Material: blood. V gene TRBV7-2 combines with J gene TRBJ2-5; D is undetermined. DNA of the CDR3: TGTGCCAGCAGCTTAGTAGGCGTGGAGACCCAGTACTTC. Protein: CASSLVGVETQYF. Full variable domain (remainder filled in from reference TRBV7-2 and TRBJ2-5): GAGVSQSPSNKVTEKGKDVELRCDPISGHTALYWYRQSLGQGLEFLIYFQGNSAPDKSGLPSDRFSAERTGGSVSTLTIQRTQQEDSAVYLCASSLVGVETQYFGPGTRLLVL.